One and the same sample provided the 3 T cell receptor beta chains below, sequenced in a study of monozygotic twins with inflammatory bowel disease. One entry per CDR3 protein, without DNA, is what TCRdb gives after re-calling the 5' RACE reads. This sample's table has some 190,000 distinct CDR3 sequences. The sample was blood. The source is a human donor with ulcerative colitis or Crohn's disease, or a healthy co-twin of an affected twin (not recorded which).

This chain's CDR3 is CASSSPWALDGYTF. The V and J genes are TRBV5-1 and TRBJ1-2; the D call of TRBD1 rests on TCRdb alone, since no DNA is present to check it. CDR3 length: 14 amino acids. Germline V gene lookup returns CDR1 SGHRS and CDR2 YFSETQ.

V is TRBV19 and J is TRBJ1-1; TCRdb's D gene call, TRBD1, goes unchecked for lack of DNA. Germline CDR1 is LNHDA and CDR2 is SQIVND (reference sequence). This CDR3 comprises 15 residues. The CDR3: CASSSQGAVGTEAFF.

V gene TRBV20-1 combines with J gene TRBJ1-6. Germline values: CDR1 DFQATT, CDR2 SNEGSKA (reference sequence). CDR3 size: 15 residues. The CDR3 protein is CSPTGGRSDNSPLHF.